This T cell receptor (beta chain) was captured in a study of cytotoxic CD8 clonotypes in ibrutinib-treated CLL. Study-level results: Clonality was higher at baseline than in age-matched healthy donors and tracked circulating CD8+ T-cell counts. Clonality increased at ibrutinib response, then returned toward baseline at progression.

Investigators sought sequencing depths of between 1 in 200,000 and 1 in 1 million T cells. Libraries were prepared by immunoSEQ multiplex PCR; TCRdb keeps only in-frame clonotypes and omits some of them. The sample yields 110,000 to 150,000 clones, about 78% seen once. With regard to this clone: What it binds is not known.

The V segment lost 0 bases and the J segment 3 bases; nucleotides outside the gene matches: 4. This CDR3 is built from 16 residues. Germline V lookup: CDR1 LGHNA, CDR2 YSLEER. The chain combines TRBV4-3 with TRBJ1-4; 7 nucleotides agree with TRBD1. The TCR sequence derives from a human donor with chronic lymphocytic leukemia. This specimen consisted of PBMCs, obtained after 24 months of ibrutinib treatment. DNA for the CDR3: TGCGCCAGCAGCCAAGATGGTCAGGGGGCTAATGAAAAACTGTTTTTT. Its translation is CASSQDGQGANEKLFF.